The T cell receptor beta chain described here comes from a study of blood T cell repertoires in COVID-19. Study overall: The United States, Italy and Spain supplied acute and convalescent COVID-19 samples. In each case, the material was cDNA or gDNA derived from T cells, B-cell-depleted T cells, or PBMCs.

In the authors' methods: Using reference gene primer amplification, nucleated cell counts were estimated. Clones were read by immunoSEQ multiplex PCR, and TCRdb kept only the in-frame ones, dropping some. The V and J calls and clone size come from that table; D and trimming were worked out from the DNA. The table lists fewer than 250,000 clones, approximately 84% of them singletons, with under 4.5% in the top ten. Trimming removed 2 bases at V and 1 base at J, with 8 bases between. Germline CDR1 and CDR2: WSHSY and SAAADI. The CDR3 length is 15 residues. This TCR was recovered from a man aged 45-65 years with acute or convalescent COVID-19. Sequencing was done on a sample of peripheral blood. V usage is TRBV10-2 and J usage is TRBJ2-2; no definite D call. For the CDR3, the DNA is TGCGCCAGCAGTGAGACGGTACTGAACACCGGGGAGCTGTTTTTT. This sequence encodes CASSETVLNTGELFF.